The source of this TCR beta chain is a study of blood T cell repertoires in COVID-19. Study details: Samples of COVID-19 (acute and convalescent) were obtained from the United States, Italy and Spain.

From germline, CDR1 is KGHSH and CDR2 LQKENI. The CDR3 runs to 14 residues. V was cut by 3 bases and J by 7 bases, with 15 bases left in between. Original processing notes: By means of reference gene primer amplification, nucleated cell counts were estimated. Clones were sequenced by immunoSEQ multiplex PCR, and TCRdb holds only the in-frame ones, with some missing. The D gene and trimming were derived from the DNA, and the V and J assignments and clone size from that table. Here the sample spans under 300,000 clones, approximately 88% being singletons. The receptor was isolated from a man aged 45 to 65 with acute or convalescent COVID-19. Sequenced sample: peripheral blood. V gene TRBV18 combines with J gene TRBJ1-2; maybe TRBD1 (5 bases). The CDR3 DNA is TGTGCCAGCTCACCGGACAAGGGTTTCGGTGGCTACACCTTC. As protein: CASSPDKGFGGYTF.